This note documents a single T cell receptor beta chain sequence. The target antigen is unknown. TCRdb's copy holds only in-frame clones and misses some; the assay was immunoSEQ multiplex PCR. Seen here are about 160,000 clones, more than 80% observed once, and the top ten hold 3%. The data were taken from a study of cytomegalovirus exposure and HLA in healthy donors. Study outcomes and limitations: In vitro assays verified that a few CMV-associated chains recognized CMV antigens specifically.

Germline V gene lookup returns CDR1 SGHRS and CDR2 YFSETQ. With V trimmed by 0 bases and J by 8 bases, 8 bases remained unmatched. CDR3 length: 14 amino acids. While the first cohort had 600 to 800 subjects, the donors belonged to the separate validation cohort of 120 subjects. The TCR comes from a woman between 18 and 30 years old in good health and CMV-seropositive. The sequencing sample was made of PBMCs. This chain links TRBV5-1 with TRBJ2-7, with 7 bases identical to TRBD2. The CDR3, as DNA: TGCGCCAGCAGCTTGGAGGCTAGCGGACCGAAGCAGTACTTC. It yields the protein CASSLEASGPKQYF.